A selection of T cell receptor beta chains follows, all from one sample in a study of T cell responses to AZD1222 COVID-19 vaccine. Measured with immunoSEQ multiplex PCR; TCRdb has only the in-frame clones, and not every one. The table includes about 86,000 clones, approximately 85% detected once. Sequences were derived from peripheral blood, sampled on day 0 of AZD1222 vaccination. The source is an adult in good health. The CDR3 runs from the conserved cysteine through the conserved F or W. Fields, in order: V gene, CDR3 length, J gene, CDR3 protein.

v_call: TRBV28; cdr3_length: 16; j_call: TRBJ1-3; cdr3_aa: CASSFRGRGRVYTIYF
v_call: TRBV6-1; cdr3_length: 16; j_call: TRBJ2-7; cdr3_aa: CASSEESGTGAREQYF
v_call: TRBV2; cdr3_length: 13; j_call: TRBJ1-1; cdr3_aa: CASSAERDTEAFF
v_call: TRBV9; cdr3_length: 16; j_call: TRBJ2-5; cdr3_aa: CASSVDLGGAQETQYF
v_call: TRBV7-8; cdr3_length: 15; j_call: TRBJ2-2; cdr3_aa: CASSPYRVNTGELFF
v_call: TRBV3-1/TRBV3-2; cdr3_length: 10; j_call: TRBJ2-7; cdr3_aa: CASSHYEQYF
v_call: TRBV7-3; cdr3_length: 16; j_call: TRBJ2-3; cdr3_aa: CASSLGLAGVADTQYF
v_call: TRBV9; cdr3_length: 14; j_call: TRBJ1-3; cdr3_aa: CASSVGGAGNTIYF
v_call: TRBV30; cdr3_length: 15; j_call: TRBJ2-1; cdr3_aa: CAWSHGTSLFDEQFF
v_call: TRBV27; cdr3_length: 15; j_call: TRBJ1-5; cdr3_aa: CASSLTGGGNQPQHF
v_call: TRBV4-1; cdr3_length: 17; j_call: TRBJ2-4; cdr3_aa: CASSQDSGAVAKNIQYF
v_call: TRBV28; cdr3_length: 14; j_call: TRBJ2-7; cdr3_aa: CASSLAGGMYEQYF
v_call: TRBV7-9; cdr3_length: 18; j_call: TRBJ2-3; cdr3_aa: CASSFTSGVTGRADTQYF
v_call: TRBV25-1; cdr3_length: 14; j_call: TRBJ2-7; cdr3_aa: CASMGPGFTYEQYF
v_call: TRBV19; cdr3_length: 13; j_call: TRBJ2-3; cdr3_aa: CATGKLPTDTQYF
v_call: TRBV5-1; cdr3_length: 14; j_call: TRBJ1-1; cdr3_aa: CASSQQGAGTEAFF
v_call: TRBV5-6; cdr3_length: 16; j_call: TRBJ2-2; cdr3_aa: CASSPLMTANTGELFF
v_call: TRBV27; cdr3_length: 15; j_call: TRBJ2-1; cdr3_aa: CASSGGLAGYNEQFF
v_call: TRBV4-3; cdr3_length: 17; j_call: TRBJ2-1; cdr3_aa: CASSQGSGLAAYNEQFF
v_call: TRBV19; cdr3_length: 15; j_call: TRBJ2-1; cdr3_aa: CASSIDGSFYNEQFF
v_call: TRBV5-8; cdr3_length: 13; j_call: TRBJ2-1; cdr3_aa: CASRGLADNEQFF
v_call: TRBV5-4; cdr3_length: 16; j_call: TRBJ1-2; cdr3_aa: CASSSGVSQGAIGYTF
v_call: TRBV9; cdr3_length: 14; j_call: TRBJ2-3; cdr3_aa: CASSGTGAADTQYF
v_call: TRBV12-3/TRBV12-4; cdr3_length: 13; j_call: TRBJ1-1; cdr3_aa: CASSLTWDTEAFF
v_call: TRBV27; cdr3_length: 14; j_call: TRBJ2-7; cdr3_aa: CASSWTGGVGEQYF
v_call: TRBV6-5; cdr3_length: 14; j_call: TRBJ1-1; cdr3_aa: CASSYGAANTEAFF
v_call: TRBV6-5; cdr3_length: 15; j_call: TRBJ2-1; cdr3_aa: CASRPSGGFGDEQFF
v_call: TRBV5-4; cdr3_length: 15; j_call: TRBJ2-1; cdr3_aa: CASSLGGTSYNEQFF
v_call: TRBV27; cdr3_length: 14; j_call: TRBJ2-7; cdr3_aa: CASSLSGDDHEQYF
v_call: TRBV5-4; cdr3_length: 13; j_call: TRBJ2-3; cdr3_aa: CASQTGSTDTQYF
v_call: TRBV18; cdr3_length: 16; j_call: TRBJ2-1; cdr3_aa: CASSPGGTSGMGWQFF
v_call: TRBV7-2; cdr3_length: 15; j_call: TRBJ2-1; cdr3_aa: CASSVIAGEVHEQFF
v_call: TRBV11-1; cdr3_length: 14; j_call: TRBJ2-7; cdr3_aa: CASSLRDGAYEQYF
v_call: TRBV5-1; cdr3_length: 16; j_call: TRBJ2-3; cdr3_aa: CASRTATSGEPDTQYF
v_call: TRBV9; cdr3_length: 15; j_call: TRBJ1-3; cdr3_aa: CASSVGSLGGNTIYF
v_call: TRBV28; cdr3_length: 14; j_call: TRBJ1-3; cdr3_aa: CASKSWELGNTIYF
v_call: TRBV18; cdr3_length: 14; j_call: TRBJ2-3; cdr3_aa: CASYPTSGSDTQYF
v_call: TRBV18; cdr3_length: 14; j_call: TRBJ2-2; cdr3_aa: CASSPSYDTGELFF
v_call: TRBV7-6; cdr3_length: 15; j_call: TRBJ1-5; cdr3_aa: CASSLRAEPTQPQHF
v_call: TRBV6-2/TRBV6-3; cdr3_length: 16; j_call: TRBJ1-1; cdr3_aa: CASSYSTGGMNTEAFF
v_call: TRBV5-1; cdr3_length: 14; j_call: TRBJ1-2; cdr3_aa: CASSLAHPGRGYTF
v_call: TRBV20-1; cdr3_length: 14; j_call: TRBJ2-7; cdr3_aa: CSASNSNPSYEQYF
v_call: TRBV4-1; cdr3_length: 15; j_call: TRBJ1-2; cdr3_aa: CASSYARDTDYGYTF
v_call: TRBV2; cdr3_length: 16; j_call: TRBJ2-7; cdr3_aa: CASSEALGGRHDEQYF
v_call: TRBV4-1; cdr3_length: 19; j_call: TRBJ2-1; cdr3_aa: CASSPRGQGDPKRGNEQFF
v_call: TRBV21-1; cdr3_length: 12; j_call: TRBJ1-2; cdr3_aa: CASSKGGYGYTF
v_call: TRBV9; cdr3_length: 16; j_call: TRBJ2-1; cdr3_aa: CASSPRSGELAAIRLF
v_call: TRBV5-4; cdr3_length: 16; j_call: TRBJ2-1; cdr3_aa: CASSLGGASGYNEQFF
v_call: TRBV25-1; cdr3_length: 16; j_call: TRBJ1-2; cdr3_aa: CASSEAGTSEKLGYTF
v_call: TRBV10-2; cdr3_length: 12; j_call: TRBJ1-2; cdr3_aa: CASRDADYGYTF